The clone carrying this T cell receptor beta chain has more than one count but fewer than ten. This record comes from a study of cytomegalovirus exposure and HLA in healthy donors. Primers included in the PCR were 60 Vbeta and 13 Jbeta primers. Sequenced by immunoSEQ multiplex PCR; TCRdb stores in-frame clones only, minus some. The sample includes about 140,000 clones, around 80% seen only once; the top ten take about 6.5%. The CDR3 sequence is 15 residues long. In germline, CDR1 is SGHRS, CDR2 YFSETQ. Between the trimmed V and J ends, which lost 0 bases and 3 bases, there was a span of 10 bases. The rearrangement joins TRBV5-1 to TRBJ2-1; possibly TRBD2 for D (5 bases). This clonotype was sampled from a man in his forties in good health and CMV-seropositive. The sequencing sample was made of PBMCs. CDR3 in DNA: TGCGCCAGCAGCTTGGTGGGAGAGAACTACAATGAGCAGTTCTTC. Residues: CASSLVGENYNEQFF.